One and the same sample provided the 30 T cell receptor beta chains below, sequenced in a study of blood T cell repertoires in COVID-19. The data were produced by immunoSEQ multiplex PCR, yet TCRdb's version contains in-frame clones alone and is incomplete. Of about 310,000 clones in the sample, about 87% were seen once. The sample comprised peripheral blood. These TCRs come from a woman aged 45-65 years who had recovered from COVID-19.

The CDR3 nucleotides are TGTGCCAGCGGACAGGGTTTTTCGAATTCACCCCTCCACTTT. Amino acid sequence: CASGQGFSNSPLHF. The chain links TRBV7-8 to TRBJ1-6, with 8 bases that match TRBD1. The CDR3 loop spans 14 amino acids. CDR1 and CDR2 (germline): SGHVS, FQNEAQ. The V segment lost 8 bases and the J segment 7 bases; nucleotides outside the gene matches: 7.

The CDR3 is CASSGSGRTDTQYF. As DNA, the CDR3 is TGTGCCAGCAGCGGTAGCGGGAGAACAGATACGCAGTATTTT. The chain carries TRBV5-4 and TRBJ2-3; 9 bases map to TRBD2. Trimming at V came to 4 bases and at J to 3 bases, leaving 3 bases not matched to a gene. CDR1 is SGHNT and CDR2 is YYREEE in the germline V gene (reference sequence). The length of the CDR3 is 14 residues.

V gene TRBV28 combines with J gene TRBJ2-7; 8 bases agree with TRBD1. Per the germline V gene, CDR1 is MDHEN and CDR2 is SYDVKM. Trimming cost V 5 bases and J 4 bases; bases outside gene matches: 13. The CDR3 is made up of 16 amino acids. This CDR3 is CASSPHGQGKGYEQYF. CDR3 bases: TGTGCCAGCAGTCCTCATGGACAGGGTAAGGGGTACGAGCAGTACTTC.

The chain combines TRBV9 with TRBJ2-1; 10 nucleotides align to TRBD1. This CDR3 region has 14 residues. Germline V gives CDR1 SGDLS, CDR2 YYNGEE. V lost 4 bases, J lost 14 bases, and 12 bases stayed unmatched. The CDR3 coding sequence is TGTGCCAGCAGCCCCCAGACAGGGGGCTCATCAGAGTTCTTC. It yields the protein CASSPQTGGSSEFF. Full variable domain (rest looked up from reference TRBV9 and TRBJ2-1): DSGVTQTPKHLITATGQRVTLRCSPRSGDLSVYWYQQSLDQGLQFLIQYYNGEERAKGNILERFSAQQFPDLHSELNLSSLELGDSALYFCASSPQTGGSSEFFGPGTRLTVL.

The rearrangement links TRBV9 to TRBJ1-4, with 9 nucleotides matching TRBD1. Unmatched junction bases numbered 7, after V lost 3 bases and J lost 7 bases. CDR1 SGDLS and CDR2 YYNGEE come from the germline V gene. CDR3 length equals 15 residues. CDR3 sequence reads: CASSASGTGTEKLFF. The CDR3 DNA reads as TGTGCCAGCAGCGCCTCCGGGACAGGGACTGAAAAACTGTTTTTT.

This clone came up once. The chain recombines TRBV2 with TRBJ2-7, with 10 bases identical to TRBD1. This CDR3 is 15 amino acids long. CDR1 is SNHLY and CDR2 is FYNNEI in the germline V gene. Losses at the gene ends were 4 bases for V and 1 base for J; bases not matched to a gene: 4. The CDR3 DNA reads TGTGCCAGCAGTGGGGGGGGACAGGGGTCCTACGAGCAGTACTTC. Translating it yields CASSGGGQGSYEQYF. The full variable domain, completed using reference TRBV2 and TRBJ2-7, is EPEVTQTPSHQVTQMGQEVILRCVPISNHLYFYWYRQILGQKVEFLVSFYNNEISEKSEIFDDQFSVERPDGSNFTLKIRSTKLEDSAMYFCASSGGGQGSYEQYFGPGTRLTVT.

V usage is TRBV7-3 and J usage is TRBJ2-1, with D maybe TRBD2 (6 bases). In germline, CDR1 is SGHTA, CDR2 FQGTGA. CDR3 length: 14 amino acids. The V and J ends lost 6 bases and 9 bases respectively, with 18 bases between them. CDR3 in DNA: TGTGCCAGCAGGGACCCCGGGAGAATCGGTGAGCAGTTCTTC. It specifies CASRDPGRIGEQFF.

J is TRBJ2-7 and V is TRBV7-2; maybe TRBD2 (5 bases). CDR1 and CDR2 (germline): SGHTA, FQGNSA. The germline V and J ends were trimmed by 1 base and 3 bases, with 10 bases remaining between them. The CDR3 length is 14 residues. The DNA of the CDR3 is TGTGCCAGCAGCTTAGGCGGACTTTACTACGAGCAGTACTTC. Protein product: CASSLGGLYYEQYF.

The chain employs TRBV7-9 and TRBJ1-4, with D maybe TRBD1 (5 bases). V was pared by 5 bases and J by 0 bases, with 7 bases between. The CDR3 runs to 14 residues. Germline V lookup: CDR1 SEHNR, CDR2 FQNEAQ (reference sequence). CDR3 DNA: TGTGCCAGCAGCCGACAGCCAACTAATGAAAAACTGTTTTTT. Encoded protein: CASSRQPTNEKLFF.

The chain combines TRBV30 with TRBJ2-7, with 9 nucleotides matching TRBD2. Per the germline V gene, CDR1 is GTSNPN and CDR2 is SVGIG (reference sequence). The CDR3 length is 13 residues. The V gene end was trimmed by 4 bases and the J gene end by 6 bases; junction bases not matched to a gene: 7. For the CDR3, the DNA is TGTGCCTGGAAAGTGGCGGGAGGGACCGAGCAGTACTTC. Its translation: CAWKVAGGTEQYF. The complete variable domain, with remaining parts taken from reference TRBV30 and TRBJ2-7, reads SQTIHQWPATLVQPVGSPLSLECTVEGTSNPNLYWYRQAAGRGLQLLFYSVGIGQISSEVPQNLSASRPQDRQFILSSKKLLLSDSGFYLCAWKVAGGTEQYFGPGTRLTVT.

This clone was observed once. This chain links TRBV5-1 with TRBJ2-7, with 7 bases fitting TRBD1. Germline CDR1 is SGHRS and CDR2 is YFSETQ. There are 14 residues in the CDR3. J gave up 2 bases and V 0 bases, and 2 bases lay outside the gene matches. The CDR3 DNA sequence: TGCGCCAGCAGCTTGGGGACAGGTGCCTACGAGCAGTACTTC. It encodes CASSLGTGAYEQYF. The complete variable domain, with remaining parts taken from reference TRBV5-1 and TRBJ2-7, reads KAGVTQTPRYLIKTRGQQVTLSCSPISGHRSVSWYQQTPGQGLQFLFEYFSETQRNKGNFPGRFSGRQFSNSRSEMNVSTLELGDSALYLCASSLGTGAYEQYFGPGTRLTVT.

CDR3: CASSPDRGGEAFF. The CDR3 region has the DNA TGTGCCAGCAGTCCTGACAGGGGAGGTGAAGCTTTCTTT. This rearrangement joins TRBV6-5 to TRBJ1-1; 8 nucleotides match TRBD1. The CDR3 consists of 13 residues. Germline assignment: CDR1 MNHEY and CDR2 SVGAGI. J gave up 7 bases and V 5 bases, and 6 bases lay outside the gene matches.

This clone appeared a single time. The chain uses TRBV5-1 and TRBJ2-7; D gene unclear. This CDR3 contains 14 residues. Trimming removed 5 bases from V and 0 bases from J, with 12 bases in between. The germline V gene has CDR1 SGHRS and CDR2 YFSETQ. The CDR3 coding sequence is TGCGCCAGCAGGCGAGAACCTAACTCCTACGAGCAGTACTTC. Protein: CASRREPNSYEQYF.

The rearrangement uses TRBV2 and TRBJ2-1; the D gene is possibly TRBD2 (6 bases). The CDR3 is 13 amino acids. Germline-derived CDR1 and CDR2 are SNHLY and FYNNEI. V lost 3 bases, J lost 9 bases, and 12 bases lay in between. In DNA form, the CDR3 reads TGTGCCAGCAGTGAGGAGGGATATCTTGAGCAGTTCTTC. Translation: CASSEEGYLEQFF. Full variable domain (rest looked up from reference TRBV2 and TRBJ2-1): EPEVTQTPSHQVTQMGQEVILRCVPISNHLYFYWYRQILGQKVEFLVSFYNNEISEKSEIFDDQFSVERPDGSNFTLKIRSTKLEDSAMYFCASSEEGYLEQFFGPGTRLTVL.

The rearrangement links TRBV6-2 or TRBV6-3 to TRBJ2-7, with 9 bases aligning to TRBD2. CDR1 is MNHEY and CDR2 is SVGEGT in the germline V gene. The CDR3 covers 15 residues. The V and J ends lost 0 bases and 2 bases, in that order; junction bases with no gene match: 2. The CDR3 protein is CASSYSSGSAYEQYF. The CDR3 coding sequence is TGTGCCAGCAGTTACTCTAGCGGGAGTGCCTACGAGCAGTACTTC.

The CDR3 nucleotides read TGTGCCACCAGCAGAGTCGGCGGGGGCAACACCGGGGAGCTGTTTTTT. Its translation is CATSRVGGGNTGELFF. The rearrangement links TRBV15 to TRBJ2-2; D possibly corresponds to TRBD2 (7 bases). CDR1 and CDR2 from the germline V gene are LNHNV and YYDKDF (reference sequence). The V and J ends lost 1 base and 2 bases respectively, with 11 bases between them. The CDR3 spans 16 residues. Variable domain in full (rest from reference TRBV15 and TRBJ2-2): DAMVIQNPRYQVTQFGKPVTLSCSQTLNHNVMYWYQQKSSQAPKLLFHYYDKDFNNEADTPDNFQSRRPNTSFCFLDIRSPGLGDTAMYLCATSRVGGGNTGELFFGEGSRLTVL.

The count of this clone is one. V usage is TRBV7-2 and J usage is TRBJ1-1; D gene unclear. This CDR3 is built from 14 residues. The V gene's germline CDR1 is SGHTA and CDR2 FQGNSA. V was cut by 5 bases and J by 3 bases, with 13 bases left in between. The CDR3 nucleotides are TGTGCCAGCAGCGGCCCCTTAAGTTACACTGAAGCTTTCTTT. Its protein is CASSGPLSYTEAFF.

The V gene is TRBV6-5, the J gene TRBJ1-6, with TRBD1 identical over 7 bases. Trimming took 7 bases from V and 6 from J; bases not matched to a gene: 3. The germline V gene has CDR1 MNHEY and CDR2 SVGAGI. This CDR3 comprises 13 residues. The CDR3 sequence is CASIRDSNSPLHF. CDR3 bases: TGTGCCAGCATCAGGGACAGTAATTCACCCCTCCACTTT.

CDR3 region: CASSRQGREAFF. The DNA for the CDR3 is TGTGCCAGCAGCCGACAGGGGCGTGAAGCTTTCTTT. The chain uses TRBV7-9 and TRBJ1-1, with 8 nucleotides matching TRBD1. Germline-derived CDR1 and CDR2 are SEHNR and FQNEAQ (reference sequence). This CDR3 has 12 amino acids. The junction had 3 bases not matched to a gene; V was cut back by 5 bases and J by 7 bases.

V usage is TRBV24-1 and J usage is TRBJ2-3, with TRBD2 matching over 7 bases. Germline V CDR1 and CDR2: KGHDR, SFDVKD. The CDR3 has 15 residues. The trim removed 7 bases at V and 1 base at J, leaving 7 bases unmatched. This CDR3 reads CATSRSSGRTDTQYF. The CDR3 DNA reads TGTGCCACCAGCAGATCTAGCGGCCGCACAGATACGCAGTATTTT.

The chain couples TRBV27 to TRBJ1-3; 9 bases map to TRBD1. Germline CDR1 is MNHEY and CDR2 is SMNVEV (reference sequence). CDR3 length: 14 residues. The V and J ends lost 8 bases and 1 base, in that order; junction bases with no gene match: 3. The CDR3 sequence is CASQGQGSGNTIYF. The CDR3 DNA is TGTGCCAGCCAGGGACAGGGATCTGGAAACACCATATATTTT.

The chain carries TRBV11-2 and TRBJ1-1; D gene ambiguous. Germline V CDR1 and CDR2: SGHAT, FQNNGV. Trimming pared 3 bases from V and 1 base from J, leaving 21 bases between. This CDR3 contains 18 residues. CDR3 amino acids: CASSLRVTGPTSNTEAFF. CDR3 in DNA: TGTGCCAGCAGCTTGAGGGTTACGGGCCCGACCTCGAACACTGAAGCTTTCTTT.

This chain joins TRBV7-2 and TRBJ2-3; the match to TRBD2 covers 7 bases. The CDR3 spans 15 residues. The J segment lost 3 bases and the V segment lost 5 bases, leaving 8 bases of the junction unmatched. CDR1 and CDR2 from the germline V gene are SGHTA and FQGNSA. DNA of the CDR3: TGTGCCAGCAGCATTGAGCGGGATGGGACAGATACGCAGTATTTT. It translates to CASSIERDGTDTQYF.

The chain combines TRBV13 with TRBJ2-7; 7 positions match TRBD1. The V gene's germline CDR1 is PRHDT and CDR2 FYEKMQ (reference sequence). This CDR3 has 13 residues. V was clipped by 5 bases and J by 3 bases; unmatched bases: 4. The CDR3 is CASSQGQSYEQYF. DNA for the CDR3: TGTGCCAGCAGCCAGGGACAGAGCTACGAGCAGTACTTC.

This clone was observed once. The chain has TRBV10-1 and TRBJ1-5; TRBD1 matches at 12 bases. This CDR3 region has 14 residues. CDR1 is WNHNN and CDR2 is SYGVQD in the germline V gene (reference sequence). V shed 8 bases and J 7 bases; nucleotides not matched to a gene: 6. Here the CDR3 reads CASWGTGGTQPQHF. CDR3 DNA: TGCGCCAGCTGGGGGACAGGGGGCACACAGCCCCAGCATTTT.

V and J are TRBV27 and TRBJ2-2, with TRBD1 as a possible D gene (5 bases). The V gene lost 5 bases and the J gene lost 7 bases, with 14 bases spanning the gap. Germline CDR1 MNHEY, CDR2 SMNVEV (reference sequence). The CDR3 length is 14 residues. In nucleotides, the CDR3 is TGTGCCAGCAGTCCAAAGGGGCTTAACGGGGAGCTGTTTTTT. It specifies CASSPKGLNGELFF.

The gene calls are TRBV5-6 and TRBJ1-2, with D hard to call. The CDR3 spans 15 residues. CDR1 and CDR2 (germline): SGHDT, YYEEEE. V shed 4 bases and J shed 0 bases, with 13 bases lying between them. CDR3 amino acids: CASSPEVNANYGYTF. Here the CDR3 DNA reads TGTGCCAGCAGCCCTGAGGTGAACGCTAACTATGGCTACACCTTC.

The CDR3 DNA sequence: TGTGCCAGCACCCGGTGGGGGGATACCCACGAGCAGTACTTC. It codes for CASTRWGDTHEQYF. This rearrangement joins TRBV28 to TRBJ2-7, with a possible D match to TRBD2 (6 bases). Trimming took 7 bases from V and 5 from J, leaving 18 bases between them. The CDR3 sequence is 14 residues long. Germline values: CDR1 MDHEN, CDR2 SYDVKM.

The chain combines TRBV11-3 with TRBJ2-3; no clear D gene. The CDR3 is 13 amino acids. The V end was cut by 2 bases, the J end by 1 base, with 4 bases between. CDR1 and CDR2 from the germline V gene are SGHNT and YENEEA. CDR3 in DNA: TGTGCCAGCAGCTTACGGGGCACAGATACGCAGTATTTT. It translates to CASSLRGTDTQYF.

The chain combines TRBV7-3 with TRBJ2-1; 9 bases map to TRBD2. This CDR3 spans 16 amino acids. The V gene's germline CDR1 is SGHTA and CDR2 FQGTGA. V was clipped by 1 base and J by 8 bases; unmatched bases: 9. This CDR3 reads CASSLMAGGPSYEQFF. DNA of the CDR3: TGTGCCAGCAGCTTAATGGCGGGAGGGCCAAGCTATGAGCAGTTCTTC.